The 10 T cell receptor beta chains reported below all come from one sample, sequenced in a study of identical twins. In TCRdb, the 5' RACE reads were re-called with MiXCR into one record per CDR3 protein. Among approximately 1.8 million distinct CDR3 sequences listed, about 30% were seen once. Sequences were obtained from cord blood. The receptors were sampled from a newborn girl in good health.

This chain connects TRBV20-1 to TRBJ2-1; weak D call: TRBD1 (5 bases). V was cut by 2 bases and J by 4 bases, with 12 bases left in between. CDR1 DFQATT and CDR2 SNEGSKA come from the germline V gene (reference sequence). The CDR3 runs 14 residues. CDR3: CSARTIGHYNEQFF. The CDR3 region has the DNA TGCAGTGCTAGAACTATCGGACATTACAATGAGCAGTTCTTC.

Note on this clonotype: Compared with germline, one end of the junction differs, possibly owing to a read error. The chain is built from TRBV29-1 and TRBJ2-7; either TRBD1 or TRBD2 may supply D (5 bases each). CDR1 is SQVTM and CDR2 is ANQGSEA in the germline V gene. CDR3 length equals 13 residues. The CDR3 bases are TGCAGCGTTGAGGCAGGGAGTTCCTACGAGCGGTACTTC. Its protein is CSVEAGSSYERYF.

The chain couples TRBV20-1 to TRBJ2-4, with D tentatively TRBD1 (6 bases). The J call is in doubt because the DNA end fits TRBJ2-7 better. Germline assignment: CDR1 DFQATT and CDR2 SNEGSKA (reference sequence). This CDR3 is 13 amino acids long. In nucleotides, the CDR3 is TGCAGTGCTAGAGAAGGACAGAACTACGAGCAGTACTTC. Translated, it gives CSAREGQNYEQYF.

The CDR3 spells CASSRDGFNSPLHF. CDR3 nucleotides: TGTGCCAGCAGTCGGGACGGTTTTAATTCACCCCTCCACTTT. The V and J genes are TRBV12-3 or TRBV12-4 and TRBJ1-6, with D possibly being TRBD1 (5 bases). The CDR3 is 14 residues long. The V gene lost 5 bases and the J gene lost 6 bases, with 11 bases spanning the gap.

The chain links TRBV3-1 to TRBJ1-5; D unresolved. V gave up 1 base and J gave up 0 bases, with 7 bases separating them. Germline CDR1 LGHDT, CDR2 YNNKEL (reference sequence). The CDR3 has 15 residues. The CDR3 reads CASSQGQSSNQPQHF. The CDR3 DNA follows: TGTGCCAGCAGCCAAGGGCAGAGTAGCAATCAGCCCCAGCATTTT.

The chain recombines TRBV20-1 with TRBJ1-1; TRBD1 is a possible D gene (6 bases). With 3 bases removed from V and 10 bases from J, the gap between germline ends came to 9 bases. CDR1 is DFQATT, CDR2 SNEGSKA, per germline (reference sequence). The CDR3 extends over 10 amino acids. In DNA form, the CDR3 reads TGCAGTGCTAGCGGAGGGGGAGCTTTCTTT. It specifies CSASGGGAFF.

Comments on this clonotype: A much larger clone lies a single base off, so this may be a read error. The genes are TRBV10-3 and TRBJ2-7, with D possibly matching TRBD2 (6 bases). The V end lost 3 bases, the J end lost 3 bases, and 15 bases lay between the germline ends. The CDR3 is 15 amino acids. Germline V lookup: CDR1 ENHRY, CDR2 SYGVKD. The CDR3 nucleotides are TGTGCCATCAGTGACCCGGGGGAAACTAACTACGAGCAGTACTTC. Amino acid sequence: CAISDPGETNYEQYF.

The CDR3 DNA reads TGTGCCACCAGCAGAGATCTGCTAGGCTCCTACAATGAGCAGTACTTC. This encodes CATSRDLLGSYNEQYF. The V gene is TRBV15, the J gene TRBJ2-7; D is unresolved. Germline values: CDR1 LNHNV, CDR2 YYDKDF (reference sequence). V was shortened by 0 bases and J by 7 bases, with 19 bases between the two germline ends. CDR3 length: 16 residues. Based on the CDR3 plus reference TRBV15 and TRBJ2-7, the full variable domain is DAMVIQNPRYQVTQFGKPVTLSCSQTLNHNVMYWYQQKSSQAPKLLFHYYDKDFNNEADTPDNFQSRRPNTSFCFLDIRSPGLGDTAMYLCATSRDLLGSYNEQYFGPGTRLTVT.

V and J are TRBV5-5 and TRBJ2-5; maybe TRBD1 (6 bases). This CDR3 contains 16 residues. Trimming removed 1 base from V and 4 bases from J, with 17 bases in between. Germline values: CDR1 SGHKS, CDR2 YYEKEE (reference sequence). The CDR3 DNA follows: TGTGCCAGCAGCTTGAGCCCCAGGGGCTCGCGAGAGACCCAGTACTTC. This translates into CASSLSPRGSRETQYF.

This rearrangement joins TRBV30 to TRBJ2-5; no clear D gene. The J call is uncertain, as TRBJ2-7 better fits the DNA end. Germline V lookup: CDR1 GTSNPN, CDR2 SVGIG (reference sequence). The CDR3 loop spans 12 amino acids. The CDR3 spells CAWSMGGYEQYF. The CDR3, as DNA: TGTGCCTGGAGTATGGGTGGCTACGAGCAGTACTTC.